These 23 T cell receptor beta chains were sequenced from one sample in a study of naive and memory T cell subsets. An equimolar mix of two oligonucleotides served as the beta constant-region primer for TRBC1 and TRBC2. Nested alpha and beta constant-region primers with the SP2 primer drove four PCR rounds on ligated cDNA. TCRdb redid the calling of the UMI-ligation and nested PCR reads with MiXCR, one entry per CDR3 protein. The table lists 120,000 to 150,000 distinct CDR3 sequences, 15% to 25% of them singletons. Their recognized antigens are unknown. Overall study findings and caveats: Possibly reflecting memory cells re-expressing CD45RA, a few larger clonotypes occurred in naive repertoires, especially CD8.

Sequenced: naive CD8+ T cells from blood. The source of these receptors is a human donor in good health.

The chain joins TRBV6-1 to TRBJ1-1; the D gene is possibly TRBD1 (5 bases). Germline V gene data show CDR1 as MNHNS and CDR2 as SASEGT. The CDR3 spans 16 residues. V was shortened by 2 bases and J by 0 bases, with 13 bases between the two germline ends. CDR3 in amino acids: CASSERPTDMNTEAFF. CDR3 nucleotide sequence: TGTGCCAGCAGTGAAAGACCGACAGACATGAACACTGAAGCTTTCTTT.

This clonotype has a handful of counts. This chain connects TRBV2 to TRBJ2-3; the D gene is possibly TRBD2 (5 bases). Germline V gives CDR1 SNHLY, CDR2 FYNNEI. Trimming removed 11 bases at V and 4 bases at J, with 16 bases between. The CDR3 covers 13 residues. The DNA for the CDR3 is TGTGCCCGGGGTCAGTTCTTGGCAGATACGCAGTATTTT. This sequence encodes CARGQFLADTQYF. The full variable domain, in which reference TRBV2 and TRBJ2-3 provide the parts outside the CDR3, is EPEVTQTPSHQVTQMGQEVILRCVPISNHLYFYWYRQILGQKVEFLVSFYNNEISEKSEIFDDQFSVERPDGSNFTLKIRSTKLEDSAMYFCARGQFLADTQYFGPGTRLTVL.

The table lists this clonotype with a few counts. The CDR3 nucleotides are TGCAGCGGCTTGGCGGGAGCTACCGGGGAGCTGTTTTTT. Translated, it gives CSGLAGATGELFF. The chain employs TRBV29-1 and TRBJ2-2, with 7 bases aligning to TRBD2. Trimming cost V 7 bases and J 5 bases; bases outside gene matches: 7. Per germline, CDR1 SQVTM and CDR2 ANQGSEA. The CDR3 extends over 13 amino acids.

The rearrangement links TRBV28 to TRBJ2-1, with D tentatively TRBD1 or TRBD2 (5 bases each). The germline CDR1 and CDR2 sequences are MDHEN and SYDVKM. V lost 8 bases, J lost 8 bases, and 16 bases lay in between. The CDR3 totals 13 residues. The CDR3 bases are TGTGCCAGCCGGGACCCGCGGATGGATGAGCAGTTCTTC. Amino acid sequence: CASRDPRMDEQFF.

Here the CDR3 reads CASSLGGPSDEQFF. The CDR3, as DNA: TGTGCCAGCAGCTTAGGAGGACCCTCCGATGAGCAGTTCTTC. The chain carries TRBV11-2 and TRBJ2-1; D gene unclear. The germline V and J ends were trimmed by 1 base and 8 bases, with 12 bases remaining between them. Germline lookup yields CDR1 SGHAT and CDR2 FQNNGV. The CDR3 totals 14 residues.

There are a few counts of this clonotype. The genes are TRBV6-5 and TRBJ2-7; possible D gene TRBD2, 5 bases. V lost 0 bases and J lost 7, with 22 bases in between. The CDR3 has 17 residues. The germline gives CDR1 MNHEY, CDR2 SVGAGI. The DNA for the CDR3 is TGTGCCAGCAGTTACTCGCCCGGAGGACTGCCTCCGGCGGAGCAGTACTTC. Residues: CASSYSPGGLPPAEQYF.

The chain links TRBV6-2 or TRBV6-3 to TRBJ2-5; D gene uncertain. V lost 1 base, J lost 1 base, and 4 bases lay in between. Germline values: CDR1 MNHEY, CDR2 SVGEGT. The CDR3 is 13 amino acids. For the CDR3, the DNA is TGTGCCAGCAGTTACTGGGGCCAAGAGACCCAGTACTTC. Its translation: CASSYWGQETQYF.

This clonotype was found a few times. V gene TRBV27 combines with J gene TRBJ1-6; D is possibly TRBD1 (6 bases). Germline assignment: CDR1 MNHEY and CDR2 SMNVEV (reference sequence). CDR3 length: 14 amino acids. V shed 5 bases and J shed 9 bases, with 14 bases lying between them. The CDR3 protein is CASSTGLETSPLHF. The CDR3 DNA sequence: TGTGCCAGCAGTACAGGGCTAGAAACTTCACCCCTCCACTTT.

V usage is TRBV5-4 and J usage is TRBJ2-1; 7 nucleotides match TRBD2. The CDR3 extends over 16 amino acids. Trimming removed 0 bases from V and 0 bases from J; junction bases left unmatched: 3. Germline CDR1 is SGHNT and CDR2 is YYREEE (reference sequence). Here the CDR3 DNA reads TGTGCCAGCAGCTTGGCGAGCGGGACCTCCTACAATGAGCAGTTCTTC. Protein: CASSLASGTSYNEQFF.

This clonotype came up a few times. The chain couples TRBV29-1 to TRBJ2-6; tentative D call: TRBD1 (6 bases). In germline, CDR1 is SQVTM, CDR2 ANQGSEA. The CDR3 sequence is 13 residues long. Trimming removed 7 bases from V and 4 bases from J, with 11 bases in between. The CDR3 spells CSAQGTGANVLTF. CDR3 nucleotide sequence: TGCAGCGCACAGGGTACCGGGGCCAACGTCCTGACTTTC.

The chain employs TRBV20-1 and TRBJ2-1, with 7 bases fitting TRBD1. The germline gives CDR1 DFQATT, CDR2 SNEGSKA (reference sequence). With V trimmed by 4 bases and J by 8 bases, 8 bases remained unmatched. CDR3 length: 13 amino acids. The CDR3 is CSAKTGAQDEQFF. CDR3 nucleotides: TGCAGTGCTAAAACAGGGGCTCAGGATGAGCAGTTCTTC.

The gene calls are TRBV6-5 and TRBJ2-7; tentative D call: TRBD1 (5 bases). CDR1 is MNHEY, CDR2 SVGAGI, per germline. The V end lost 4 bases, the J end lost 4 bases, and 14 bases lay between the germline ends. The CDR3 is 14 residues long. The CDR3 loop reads CASSFRQISYEQYF. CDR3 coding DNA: TGTGCCAGCAGTTTCCGACAGATTTCTTACGAGCAGTACTTC.

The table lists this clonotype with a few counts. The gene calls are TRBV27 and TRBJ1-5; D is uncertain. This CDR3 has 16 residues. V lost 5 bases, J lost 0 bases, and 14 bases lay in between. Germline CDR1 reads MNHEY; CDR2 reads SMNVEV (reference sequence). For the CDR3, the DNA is TGTGCCAGCAGTGCCTGGGGTCAACTTAGCAATCAGCCCCAGCATTTT. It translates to CASSAWGQLSNQPQHF.

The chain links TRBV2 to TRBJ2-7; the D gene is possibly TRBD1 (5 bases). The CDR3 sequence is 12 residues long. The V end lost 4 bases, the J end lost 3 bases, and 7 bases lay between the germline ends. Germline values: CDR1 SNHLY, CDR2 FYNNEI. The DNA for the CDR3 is TGTGCCAGCAGTGGACAGAACTACGAGCAGTACTTC. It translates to CASSGQNYEQYF.

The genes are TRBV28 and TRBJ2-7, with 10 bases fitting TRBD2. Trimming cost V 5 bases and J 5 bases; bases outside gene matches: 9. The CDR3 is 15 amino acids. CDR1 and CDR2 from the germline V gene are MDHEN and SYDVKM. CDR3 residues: CASSRLAGGEDEQYF. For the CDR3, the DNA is TGTGCCAGCAGTAGGTTAGCGGGAGGAGAGGACGAGCAGTACTTC.

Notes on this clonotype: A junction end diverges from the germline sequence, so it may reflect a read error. CDR3 sequence reads: CASSLDREFSYEQYF. CDR3 nucleotides: TGTGCCAGCAGCTTAGACAGGGAATTCTCCTACGAGCAGTACTTC. The chain is built from TRBV12-3 or TRBV12-4 and TRBJ2-7; 7 bases agree with TRBD1. The CDR3 is 15 amino acids.

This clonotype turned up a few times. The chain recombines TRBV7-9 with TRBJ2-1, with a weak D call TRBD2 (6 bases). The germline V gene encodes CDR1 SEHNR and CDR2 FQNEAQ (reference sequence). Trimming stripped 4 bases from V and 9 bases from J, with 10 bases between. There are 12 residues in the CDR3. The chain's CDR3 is CASSYQGGEQFF. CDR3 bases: TGTGCCAGCAGCTACCAGGGAGGTGAGCAGTTCTTC.

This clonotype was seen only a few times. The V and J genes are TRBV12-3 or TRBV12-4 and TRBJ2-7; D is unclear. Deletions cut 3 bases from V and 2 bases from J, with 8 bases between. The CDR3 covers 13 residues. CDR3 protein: CASSLNEAYEQYF. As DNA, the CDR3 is TGTGCCAGCAGTTTGAACGAAGCCTACGAGCAGTACTTC.

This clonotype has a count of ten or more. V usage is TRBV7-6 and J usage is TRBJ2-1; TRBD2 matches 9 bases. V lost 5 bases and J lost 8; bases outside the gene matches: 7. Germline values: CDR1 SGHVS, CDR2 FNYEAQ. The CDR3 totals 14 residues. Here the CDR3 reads CASSESSGTYEQFF. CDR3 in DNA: TGTGCCAGCAGCGAGTCTAGCGGGACCTATGAGCAGTTCTTC. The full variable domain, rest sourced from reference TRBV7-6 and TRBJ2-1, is GAGVSQSPRYKVTKRGQDVALRCDPISGHVSLYWYRQALGQGPEFLTYFNYEAQQDKSGLPNDRFSAERPEGSISTLTIQRTEQRDSAMYRCASSESSGTYEQFFGPGTRLTVL.

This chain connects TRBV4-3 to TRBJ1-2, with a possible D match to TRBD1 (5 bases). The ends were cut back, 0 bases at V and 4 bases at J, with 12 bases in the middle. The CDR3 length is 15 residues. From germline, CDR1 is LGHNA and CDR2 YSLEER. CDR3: CASSQDLSGGYGYTF. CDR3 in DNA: TGCGCCAGCAGCCAAGATCTCAGTGGGGGCTATGGCTACACCTTC.

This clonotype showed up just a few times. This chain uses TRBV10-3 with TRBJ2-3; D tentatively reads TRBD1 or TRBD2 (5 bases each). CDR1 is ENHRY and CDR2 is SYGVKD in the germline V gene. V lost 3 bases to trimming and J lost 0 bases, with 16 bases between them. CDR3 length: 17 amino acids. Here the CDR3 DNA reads TGTGCCATCAGTGACGGGGCAGATCTCACTAGCACAGATACGCAGTATTTT. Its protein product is CAISDGADLTSTDTQYF.

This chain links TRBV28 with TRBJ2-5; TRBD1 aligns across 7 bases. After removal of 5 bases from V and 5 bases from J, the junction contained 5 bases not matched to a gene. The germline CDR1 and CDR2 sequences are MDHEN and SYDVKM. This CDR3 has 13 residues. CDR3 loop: CASSPDRVETQYF. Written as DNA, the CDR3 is TGTGCCAGCAGTCCAGACAGGGTGGAGACCCAGTACTTC.

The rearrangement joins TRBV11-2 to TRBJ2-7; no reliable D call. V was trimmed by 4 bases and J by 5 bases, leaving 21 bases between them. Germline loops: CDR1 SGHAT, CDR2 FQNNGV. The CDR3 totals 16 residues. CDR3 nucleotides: TGTGCCAGCAGCTCAGGTCGATCCAGCCTGCCGGACGAGCAGTACTTC. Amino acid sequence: CASSSGRSSLPDEQYF.